Below, 26 T cell receptor beta chains from the same sample are listed, as sequenced in a study of blood T cell repertoires in COVID-19. The repertoire was sequenced with immunoSEQ multiplex PCR; TCRdb's copy has only in-frame clones and lacks some. This sample yields about 210,000 clones, of which about 82% are seen a single time; approximately 5% belongs to the top ten. Sequences were obtained from PBMCs or T cells enriched from blood (not recorded which). The receptors derive from a man aged 40-49 years with acute COVID-19.

The chain recombines TRBV3-1 (or the pseudogene TRBV3-2) with TRBJ1-1; weak D call: TRBD1 (5 bases). Trimming removed 4 bases at V and 3 bases at J, with 9 bases between. The CDR3 is 13 residues long. Germline assignment: CDR1 LGHDT and CDR2 YNNKEL (reference sequence). This CDR3 is CASSPGRDTEAFF. The CDR3 DNA reads TGTGCCAGCAGCCCAGGCAGGGACACTGAAGCTTTCTTT.

V is TRBV4-3 and J is TRBJ2-7, with 7 bases lining up with TRBD2. CDR3 size: 13 residues. V was pared by 5 bases and J by 0 bases, with 1 base of the junction left unmatched. From germline, CDR1 is LGHNA and CDR2 YSLEER. The CDR3 DNA reads as TGCGCCAGCAGCGTAGCGGGCTCCTACGAGCAGTACTTC. Protein sequence: CASSVAGSYEQYF.

The chain combines TRBV5-6 with TRBJ1-6; D ambiguous. The V and J ends lost 4 bases and 3 bases respectively, with 11 bases between them. The germline gives CDR1 SGHDT, CDR2 YYEEEE. The CDR3 is 15 residues long. CDR3 loop: CASSGSGSYNSPLHF. The CDR3 region has the DNA TGTGCCAGCAGCGGGAGTGGCAGCTATAATTCACCCCTCCACTTT.

This clone turned up a few times. The chain recombines TRBV28 with TRBJ2-3; 7 bases agree with TRBD1. The length of the CDR3 is 13 residues. CDR1 is MDHEN and CDR2 is SYDVKM in the germline V gene. Trimming removed 7 bases from V and 2 bases from J; junction bases left unmatched: 3. CDR3 loop: CASTDRSTDTQYF. CDR3 coding DNA: TGTGCCAGCACGGACAGGTCCACAGATACGCAGTATTTT.

The J gene is TRBJ2-6, the V gene TRBV7-9; 9 nucleotides line up with TRBD1. Germline V CDR1 and CDR2: SEHNR, FQNEAQ (reference sequence). The CDR3 consists of 18 residues. The V segment lost 5 bases and the J segment 0 bases; nucleotides outside the gene matches: 8. CDR3 DNA: TGTGCCAGCAGCCCTGGGACAGGGTTGCACTCTGGGGCCAACGTCCTGACTTTC. Its translation: CASSPGTGLHSGANVLTF. The full variable domain, with the rest looked up from reference TRBV7-9 and TRBJ2-6, is DTGVSQNPRHKITKRGQNVTFRCDPISEHNRLYWYRQTLGQGPEFLTYFQNEAQLEKSRLLSDRFSAERPKGSFSTLEIQRTEQGDSAMYLCASSPGTGLHSGANVLTFGAGSRLTVL.

This clone has just one count. This chain joins TRBV6-5 and TRBJ2-1; 12 bases map to TRBD2. Per the germline V gene, CDR1 is MNHEY and CDR2 is SVGAGI. The CDR3 is made up of 14 amino acids. J was trimmed by 10 bases and V by 6 bases; bases with no gene match: 7. The CDR3: CASSRLAGAVEQFF. The DNA of the CDR3 is TGTGCCAGCAGCCGACTAGCGGGGGCCGTGGAGCAGTTCTTC.

This chain links TRBV27 with TRBJ1-6, with D unclear. Trimming took off 6 bases at V and 9 bases at J, with 18 bases between the two ends. From germline, CDR1 is MNHEY and CDR2 SMNVEV (reference sequence). CDR3 length: 15 amino acids. CDR3 DNA: TGTGCCAGCAGCCTTGGATTAAGCGGCGGTTCACCCCTCCACTTT. This encodes CASSLGLSGGSPLHF.

V and J are TRBV29-1 and TRBJ1-1; 8 bases align to TRBD1. This CDR3 has 12 residues. CDR1 is SQVTM and CDR2 is ANQGSEA in the germline V gene. V gave up 6 bases and J gave up 7 bases; unmatched junction bases: 7. CDR3 bases: TGCAGCGTGGTACAGGGGGGGCGTGAAGCTTTCTTT. Protein product: CSVVQGGREAFF.

The chain uses TRBV3-1 (or the pseudogene TRBV3-2) and TRBJ2-1, with a weak D call TRBD2 (6 bases). V gave up 8 bases and J gave up 2 bases, with 25 bases separating them. The CDR3 is made up of 18 amino acids. CDR1 is LGHDT and CDR2 is YNNKEL in the germline V gene (reference sequence). This chain's CDR3 is CASGTSRNKVVTYNEQFF. The CDR3 nucleotides are TGTGCCAGCGGAACTAGCAGAAACAAGGTAGTCACCTACAATGAGCAGTTCTTC.

The rearrangement uses TRBV2 and TRBJ2-2; a possible D gene is TRBD1 (7 bases). CDR1 is SNHLY, CDR2 FYNNEI, per germline. Trimming shortened V by 0 bases and J by 4 bases, and 15 bases separated the two germline ends. The CDR3 has 17 amino acids. The DNA of the CDR3 is TGTGCCAGCAGTGAAGCGGGGGGCAGGGGGTTCACCGGGGAGCTGTTTTTT. This encodes CASSEAGGRGFTGELFF.

The genes are TRBV7-2 and TRBJ1-2, with TRBD1 as a possible D gene (5 bases). Germline loops: CDR1 SGHTA, CDR2 FQGNSA. Trimming cost V 5 bases and J 4 bases, with 8 bases left between them. CDR3 length: 12 amino acids. CDR3 DNA sequence: TGTGCCAGCAGCACAGACAGCTATGGCTACACCTTC. It is translated as CASSTDSYGYTF. Combining the CDR3 with reference TRBV7-2 and TRBJ1-2 gives the whole variable domain GAGVSQSPSNKVTEKGKDVELRCDPISGHTALYWYRQSLGQGLEFLIYFQGNSAPDKSGLPSDRFSAERTGGSVSTLTIQRTQQEDSAVYLCASSTDSYGYTFGSGTRLTVV.

V gene TRBV15 combines with J gene TRBJ2-3; 10 nucleotides align to TRBD1. The CDR3 sequence is 15 residues long. J was trimmed by 4 bases and V by 4 bases; bases with no gene match: 5. The V gene's germline CDR1 is LNHNV and CDR2 YYDKDF (reference sequence). CDR3 loop: CATSNRDRGPDTQYF. The CDR3 DNA reads TGTGCCACCAGCAACCGGGACAGGGGTCCAGATACGCAGTATTTT.

This rearrangement joins TRBV11-2 to TRBJ2-1; possibly TRBD2 for D (7 bases). Deletions cut 5 bases from V and 10 bases from J, with 18 bases between. Germline lookup yields CDR1 SGHAT and CDR2 FQNNGV. The CDR3 is 14 residues long. The CDR3 reads CASSAGLGGGEQFF. CDR3 nucleotide sequence: TGTGCCAGCAGCGCGGGACTGGGCGGGGGCGAGCAGTTCTTC.

The genes are TRBV6-2 or TRBV6-3 and TRBJ2-7, with no clear D. Trimming shortened V by 0 bases and J by 2 bases, and 5 bases separated the two germline ends. Germline V gene lookup returns CDR1 MNHEY and CDR2 SVGEGT. This CDR3 is 13 amino acids long. CDR3 loop: CASSYSRAYEQYF. CDR3 nucleotide sequence: TGTGCCAGCAGTTACTCCCGCGCCTACGAGCAGTACTTC.

V is TRBV29-1 and J is TRBJ2-2; 9 bases match TRBD1. The CDR3 runs to 13 residues. CDR1 is SQVTM, CDR2 ANQGSEA, per germline. J lost 3 bases, V lost 7 bases, and 3 bases had no gene match. This CDR3 reads CSARTGDTGELFF. The CDR3 region has the DNA TGCAGCGCCCGGACAGGGGACACCGGGGAGCTGTTTTTT.

This sequence joins TRBV19 and TRBJ2-3; 7 nucleotides line up with TRBD2. Per the germline V gene, CDR1 is LNHDA and CDR2 is SQIVND (reference sequence). The CDR3 extends over 14 amino acids. Trimming at V came to 11 bases and at J to 0 bases, leaving 8 bases not matched to a gene. The CDR3 nucleotides are TGTGCCTGCTCCGGGACTATTAGCACAGATACGCAGTATTTT. It yields the protein CACSGTISTDTQYF.

V gene TRBV25-1 combines with J gene TRBJ2-3; D unresolved. The CDR3 has 14 amino acids. Trimming removed 6 bases at V and 0 bases at J, with 10 bases between. The germline CDR1 and CDR2 sequences are MGHDK and SYGVNS. CDR3 nucleotides: TGTGCCAGCAGACCGCGATCTAGCACAGATACGCAGTATTTT. Translated: CASRPRSSTDTQYF. The full variable domain, completed using reference TRBV25-1 and TRBJ2-3, is EADIYQTPRYLVIGTGKKITLECSQTMGHDKMYWYQQDPGMELHLIHYSYGVNSTEKGDLSSESTVSRIRTEHFPLTLESARPSHTSQYLCASRPRSSTDTQYFGPGTRLTVL.

A single count supports this clone. V usage is TRBV28 and J usage is TRBJ2-7, with 7 bases lining up with TRBD1. The length of the CDR3 is 15 residues. Trimming took 4 bases from V and 8 from J; bases not matched to a gene: 14. Germline loops: CDR1 MDHEN, CDR2 SYDVKM. In DNA, the CDR3 is TGTGCCAGCAGTTCTCCGGGACAGTTGTCTACGAAGCAGTACTTC. As protein: CASSSPGQLSTKQYF.

The chain's CDR3 is CAISDGGGNTEAFF. The CDR3 DNA follows: TGTGCCATCAGTGATGGGGGCGGGAACACTGAAGCTTTCTTT. V is TRBV10-3 and J is TRBJ1-1; D possibly corresponds to TRBD1 (6 bases). V was cut by 3 bases and J by 1 base, with 9 bases left in between. CDR3 size: 14 residues. Germline-derived CDR1 and CDR2 are ENHRY and SYGVKD.

The chain has TRBV6-5 and TRBJ2-7, with a weak D call TRBD1 (6 bases). Germline-derived CDR1 and CDR2 are MNHEY and SVGAGI. V dropped 5 bases and J dropped 3 bases, with 11 bases sitting between them. The CDR3 is 13 amino acids. CDR3 amino acids: CASSTGQYYEQYF. The CDR3 region has the DNA TGTGCCAGCAGTACAGGACAGTACTACGAGCAGTACTTC.

The V call is TRBV6-6, the J call TRBJ2-7, with a weak D call TRBD1 (7 bases). CDR1 and CDR2 (germline): MNHNY, SVGAGI (reference sequence). Trimming stripped 7 bases from V and 2 bases from J, with 18 bases between. The CDR3 has 15 amino acids. CDR3 protein: CASKEGAEFTYEQYF. The DNA of the CDR3 is TGTGCCAGCAAGGAGGGGGCGGAATTTACCTACGAGCAGTACTTC.

The chain has TRBV30 and TRBJ2-1, with 12 bases matching TRBD2. This CDR3 comprises 14 residues. The V gene end was trimmed by 3 bases and the J gene end by 4 bases; junction bases not matched to a gene: 1. Germline V gives CDR1 GTSNPN, CDR2 SVGIG (reference sequence). The CDR3 protein is CAWRGTSGYNEQFF. The CDR3 bases are TGTGCCTGGAGGGGGACTAGCGGGTACAATGAGCAGTTCTTC.

Here the CDR3 reads CASSLISPNEQFF. In DNA form, the CDR3 reads TGTGCCAGCAGCTTAATTAGCCCAAATGAGCAGTTCTTC. The gene calls are TRBV7-3 and TRBJ2-1; no reliable D call. The germline V gene has CDR1 SGHTA and CDR2 FQGTGA. CDR3 length: 13 amino acids. The V gene lost 1 base and the J gene lost 7 bases, with 8 bases spanning the gap.

The CDR3 protein is CASSDGRGYSNEQFF. The CDR3 DNA reads TGTGCCAGCAGTGACGGCAGGGGTTATTCCAATGAGCAGTTCTTC. V and J are TRBV6-1 and TRBJ2-1; D possibly corresponds to TRBD1 (6 bases). Trimming removed 3 bases at V and 6 bases at J, with 15 bases between. Germline V gene data show CDR1 as MNHNS and CDR2 as SASEGT. The CDR3 has 15 amino acids.

CDR3 loop: CASSVGSGQGSYEQYF. In DNA, the CDR3 is TGTGCCAGCAGCGTGGGGAGCGGACAGGGGTCCTACGAGCAGTACTTC. The rearrangement joins TRBV9 to TRBJ2-7; 9 bases align to TRBD1. Germline-derived CDR1 and CDR2 are SGDLS and YYNGEE. The CDR3 sequence is 16 residues long. The junction had 7 bases not matched to a gene; V was cut back by 2 bases and J by 1 base.

The chain carries TRBV28 and TRBJ1-1, with D possibly TRBD1 on 6 matching bases. V was clipped by 8 bases and J by 6 bases, with 13 bases between them. Germline V CDR1 and CDR2: MDHEN, SYDVKM. The CDR3 covers 12 residues. CDR3 coding DNA: TGTGCCAGCGAGAACAGGGCCCCTGAAGCTTTCTTT. Translation: CASENRAPEAFF.